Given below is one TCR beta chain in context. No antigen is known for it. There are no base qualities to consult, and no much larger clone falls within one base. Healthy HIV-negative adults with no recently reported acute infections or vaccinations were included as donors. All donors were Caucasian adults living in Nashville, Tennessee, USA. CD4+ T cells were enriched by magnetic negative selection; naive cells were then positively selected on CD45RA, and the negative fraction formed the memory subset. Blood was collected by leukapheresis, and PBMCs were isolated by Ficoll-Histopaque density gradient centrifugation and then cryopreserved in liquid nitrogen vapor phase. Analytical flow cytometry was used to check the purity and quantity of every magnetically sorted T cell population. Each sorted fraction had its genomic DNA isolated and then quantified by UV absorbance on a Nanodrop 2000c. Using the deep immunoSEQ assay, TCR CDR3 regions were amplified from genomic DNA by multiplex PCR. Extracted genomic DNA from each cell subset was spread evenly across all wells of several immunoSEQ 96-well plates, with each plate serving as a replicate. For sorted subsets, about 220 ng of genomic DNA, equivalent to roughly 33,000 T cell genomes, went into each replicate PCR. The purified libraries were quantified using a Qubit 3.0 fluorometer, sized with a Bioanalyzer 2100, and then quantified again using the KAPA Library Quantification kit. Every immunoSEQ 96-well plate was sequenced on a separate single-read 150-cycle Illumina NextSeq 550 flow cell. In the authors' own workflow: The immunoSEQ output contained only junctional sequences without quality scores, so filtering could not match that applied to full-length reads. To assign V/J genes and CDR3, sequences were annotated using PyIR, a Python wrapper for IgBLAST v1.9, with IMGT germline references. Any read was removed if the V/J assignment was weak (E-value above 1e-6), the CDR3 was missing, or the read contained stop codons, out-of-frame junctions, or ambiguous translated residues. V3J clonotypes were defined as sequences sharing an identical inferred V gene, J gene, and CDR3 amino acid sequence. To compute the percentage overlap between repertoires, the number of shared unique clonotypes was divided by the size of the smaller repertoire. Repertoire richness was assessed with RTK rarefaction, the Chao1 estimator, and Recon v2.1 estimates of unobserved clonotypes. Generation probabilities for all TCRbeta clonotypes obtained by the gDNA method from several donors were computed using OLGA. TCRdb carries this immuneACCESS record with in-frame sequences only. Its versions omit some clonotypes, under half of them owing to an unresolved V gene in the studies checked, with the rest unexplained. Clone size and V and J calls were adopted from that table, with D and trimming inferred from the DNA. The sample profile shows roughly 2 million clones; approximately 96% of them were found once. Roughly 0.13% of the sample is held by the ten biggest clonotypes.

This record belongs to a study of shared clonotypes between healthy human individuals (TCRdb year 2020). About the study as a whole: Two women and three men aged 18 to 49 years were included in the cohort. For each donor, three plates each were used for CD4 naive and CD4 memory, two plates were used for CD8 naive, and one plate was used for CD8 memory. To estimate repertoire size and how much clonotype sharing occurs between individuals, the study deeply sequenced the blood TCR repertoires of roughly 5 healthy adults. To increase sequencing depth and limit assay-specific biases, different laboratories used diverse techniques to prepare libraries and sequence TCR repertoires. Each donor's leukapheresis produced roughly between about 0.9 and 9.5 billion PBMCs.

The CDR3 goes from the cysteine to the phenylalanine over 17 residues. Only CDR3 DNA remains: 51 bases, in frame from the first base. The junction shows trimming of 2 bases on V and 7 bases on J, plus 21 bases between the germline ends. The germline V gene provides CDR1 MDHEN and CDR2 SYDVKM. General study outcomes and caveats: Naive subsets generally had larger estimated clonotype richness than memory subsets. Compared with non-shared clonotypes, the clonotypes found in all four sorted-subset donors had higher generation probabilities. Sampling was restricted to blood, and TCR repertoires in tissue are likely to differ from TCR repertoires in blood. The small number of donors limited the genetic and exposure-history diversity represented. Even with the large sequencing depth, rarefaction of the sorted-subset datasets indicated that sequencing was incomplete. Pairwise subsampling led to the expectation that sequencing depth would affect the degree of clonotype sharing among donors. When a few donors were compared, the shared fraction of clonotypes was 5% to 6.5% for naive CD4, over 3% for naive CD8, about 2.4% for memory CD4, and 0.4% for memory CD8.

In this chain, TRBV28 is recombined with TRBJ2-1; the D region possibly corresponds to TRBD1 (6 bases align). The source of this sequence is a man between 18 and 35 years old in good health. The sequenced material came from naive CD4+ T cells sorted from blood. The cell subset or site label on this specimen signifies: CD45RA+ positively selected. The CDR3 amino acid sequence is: CASSLNSPGQIRNEQFF. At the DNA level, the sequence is TGTGCCAGCAGTTTAAACTCCCCAGGACAGATCAGAAATGAGCAGTTCTTC.